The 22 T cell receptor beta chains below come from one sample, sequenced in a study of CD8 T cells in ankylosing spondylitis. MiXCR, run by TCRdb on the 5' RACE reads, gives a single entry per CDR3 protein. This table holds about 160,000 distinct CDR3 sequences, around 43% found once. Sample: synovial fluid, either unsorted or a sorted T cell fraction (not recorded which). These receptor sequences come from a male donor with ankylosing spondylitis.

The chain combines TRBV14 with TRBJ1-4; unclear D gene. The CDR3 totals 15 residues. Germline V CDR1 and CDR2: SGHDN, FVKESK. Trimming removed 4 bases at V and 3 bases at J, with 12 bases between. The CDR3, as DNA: TGTGCCAGCAGCCCTCCAGGTTTGGCTAATGAAAAACTGTTTTTT. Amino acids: CASSPPGLANEKLFF.

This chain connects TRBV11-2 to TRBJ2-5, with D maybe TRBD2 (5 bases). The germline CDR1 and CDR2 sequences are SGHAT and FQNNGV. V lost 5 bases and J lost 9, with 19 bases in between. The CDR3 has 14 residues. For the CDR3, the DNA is TGTGCCAGCAGCCCTCTCCGGAGGCCACTATCCCAGTACTTC. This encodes CASSPLRRPLSQYF.

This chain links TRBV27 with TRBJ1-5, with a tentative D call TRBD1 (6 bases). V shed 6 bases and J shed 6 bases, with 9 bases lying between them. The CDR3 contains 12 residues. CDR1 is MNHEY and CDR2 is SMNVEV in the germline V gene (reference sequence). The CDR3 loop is CASRQGGQPQHF. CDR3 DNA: TGTGCCAGCAGACAGGGCGGTCAGCCCCAGCATTTT.

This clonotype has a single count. The CDR3 is CSARDFGIPNTEAFF. The CDR3 nucleotides are TGCAGTGCTAGAGACTTCGGGATCCCCAACACTGAAGCTTTCTTT. The chain recombines TRBV20-1 with TRBJ1-1, with unresolved D. Trimming stripped 0 bases from V and 2 bases from J, with 13 bases between. Germline V gene sequence: CDR1 DFQATT, CDR2 SNEGSKA (reference sequence). This CDR3 spans 15 amino acids.

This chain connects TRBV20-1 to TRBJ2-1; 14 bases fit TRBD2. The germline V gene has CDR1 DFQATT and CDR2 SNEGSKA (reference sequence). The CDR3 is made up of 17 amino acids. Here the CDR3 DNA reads TGCAGCCCAGGACTAGCGGGAGGACCCCACTCCTACAATGAGCAGTTCTTC. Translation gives CSPGLAGGPHSYNEQFF.

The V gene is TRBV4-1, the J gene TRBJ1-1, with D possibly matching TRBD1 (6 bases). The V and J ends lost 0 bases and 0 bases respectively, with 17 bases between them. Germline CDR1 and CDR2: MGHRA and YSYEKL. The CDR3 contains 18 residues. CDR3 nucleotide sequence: TGCGCCAGCAGCCAAGAGACAGGCTCGACGGCCATGAACACTGAAGCTTTCTTT. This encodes CASSQETGSTAMNTEAFF.

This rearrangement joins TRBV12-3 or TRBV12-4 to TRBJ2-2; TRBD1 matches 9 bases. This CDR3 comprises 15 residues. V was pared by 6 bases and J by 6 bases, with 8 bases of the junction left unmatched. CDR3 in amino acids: CASSGTGSGPGELFF. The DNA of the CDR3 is TGTGCCAGCAGCGGGACAGGGTCGGGCCCCGGGGAGCTGTTTTTT.

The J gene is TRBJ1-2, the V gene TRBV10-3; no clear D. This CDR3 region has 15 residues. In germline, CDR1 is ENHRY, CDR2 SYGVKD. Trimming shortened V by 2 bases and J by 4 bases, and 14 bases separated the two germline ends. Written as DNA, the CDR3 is TGTGCCATCAGTGAGGGGTCCCAAAAGTTCTATGGCTACACCTTC. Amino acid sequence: CAISEGSQKFYGYTF.

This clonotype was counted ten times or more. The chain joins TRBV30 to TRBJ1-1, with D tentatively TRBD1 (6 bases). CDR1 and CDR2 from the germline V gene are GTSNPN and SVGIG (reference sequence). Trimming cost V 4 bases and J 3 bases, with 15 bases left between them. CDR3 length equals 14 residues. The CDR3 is CAWTLWTVDTEAFF. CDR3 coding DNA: TGTGCCTGGACCCTCTGGACAGTAGACACTGAAGCTTTCTTT.

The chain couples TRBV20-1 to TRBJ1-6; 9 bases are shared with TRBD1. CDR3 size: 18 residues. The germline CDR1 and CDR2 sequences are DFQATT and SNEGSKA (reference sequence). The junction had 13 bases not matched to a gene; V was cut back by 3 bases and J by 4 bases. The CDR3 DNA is TGCAGTGCTAGGGCTCGATGGGACAGGGTGAGGTATAATTCACCCCTCCACTTT. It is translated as CSARARWDRVRYNSPLHF.

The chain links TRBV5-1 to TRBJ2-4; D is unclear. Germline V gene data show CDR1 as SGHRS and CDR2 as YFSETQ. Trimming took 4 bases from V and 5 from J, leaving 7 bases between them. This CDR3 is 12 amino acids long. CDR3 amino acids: CASSRVQNIQYF. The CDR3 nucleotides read TGCGCCAGCAGCCGGGTGCAAAACATTCAGTACTTC.

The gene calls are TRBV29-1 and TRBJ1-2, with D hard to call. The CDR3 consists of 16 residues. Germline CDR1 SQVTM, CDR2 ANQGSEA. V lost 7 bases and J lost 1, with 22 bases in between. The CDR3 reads CSARSATTRFNYGYTF. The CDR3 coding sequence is TGCAGCGCAAGGTCGGCAACTACCAGATTTAACTATGGCTACACCTTC.

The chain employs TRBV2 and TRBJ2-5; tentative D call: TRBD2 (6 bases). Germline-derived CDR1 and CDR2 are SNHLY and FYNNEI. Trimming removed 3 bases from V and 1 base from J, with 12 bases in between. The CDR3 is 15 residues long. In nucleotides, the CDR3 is TGTGCCAGCAGTGAGACCCTAGCGCCCCAAGAGACCCAGTACTTC. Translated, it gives CASSETLAPQETQYF.

CDR3 bases: TGTGCCAGCAGCGTAGGACCTAGCGGGAGGATCTCCTACAATGAGCAGTTCTTC. This gives the protein CASSVGPSGRISYNEQFF. V is TRBV9 and J is TRBJ2-1, with 11 nucleotides matching TRBD2. There are 18 residues in the CDR3. The V gene's germline CDR1 is SGDLS and CDR2 YYNGEE. V shed 0 bases and J 0 bases; nucleotides not matched to a gene: 5.

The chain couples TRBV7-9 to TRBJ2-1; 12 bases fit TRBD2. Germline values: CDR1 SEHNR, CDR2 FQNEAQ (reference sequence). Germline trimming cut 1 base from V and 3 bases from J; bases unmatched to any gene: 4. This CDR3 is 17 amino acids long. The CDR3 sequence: CASSLGRTSGIYNEQFF. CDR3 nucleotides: TGTGCCAGCAGCTTAGGTAGGACTAGCGGGATCTACAATGAGCAGTTCTTC. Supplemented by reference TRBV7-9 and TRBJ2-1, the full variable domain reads DTGVSQNPRHKITKRGQNVTFRCDPISEHNRLYWYRQTLGQGPEFLTYFQNEAQLEKSRLLSDRFSAERPKGSFSTLEIQRTEQGDSAMYLCASSLGRTSGIYNEQFFGPGTRLTVL.

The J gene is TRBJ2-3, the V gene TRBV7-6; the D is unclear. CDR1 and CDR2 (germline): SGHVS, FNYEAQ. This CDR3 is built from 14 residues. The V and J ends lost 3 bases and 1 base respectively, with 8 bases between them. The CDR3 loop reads CASSFEWGTDTQYF. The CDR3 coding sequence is TGTGCCAGCAGCTTTGAGTGGGGCACAGATACGCAGTATTTT.

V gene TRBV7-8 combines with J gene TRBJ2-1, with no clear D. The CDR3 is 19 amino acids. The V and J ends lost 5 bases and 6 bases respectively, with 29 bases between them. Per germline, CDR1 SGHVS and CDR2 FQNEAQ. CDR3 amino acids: CASSPGRPNRAPWANEQFF. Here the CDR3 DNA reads TGTGCCAGCAGCCCCGGTCGTCCCAACCGGGCCCCCTGGGCCAATGAGCAGTTCTTC.

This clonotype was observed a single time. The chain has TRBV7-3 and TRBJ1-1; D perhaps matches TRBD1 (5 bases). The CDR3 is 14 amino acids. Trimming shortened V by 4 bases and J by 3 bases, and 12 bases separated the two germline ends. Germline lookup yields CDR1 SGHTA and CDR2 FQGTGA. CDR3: CASSYGTADTEAFF. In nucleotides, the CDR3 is TGTGCCAGCAGCTACGGGACCGCCGACACTGAAGCTTTCTTT.

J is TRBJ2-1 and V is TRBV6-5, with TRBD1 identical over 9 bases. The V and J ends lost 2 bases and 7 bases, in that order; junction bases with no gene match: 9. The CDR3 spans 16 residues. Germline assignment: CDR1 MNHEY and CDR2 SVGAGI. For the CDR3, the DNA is TGTGCCAGCAGTTACCCTGGGACAGGGTTTGGGAATGAGCAGTTCTTC. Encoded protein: CASSYPGTGFGNEQFF.

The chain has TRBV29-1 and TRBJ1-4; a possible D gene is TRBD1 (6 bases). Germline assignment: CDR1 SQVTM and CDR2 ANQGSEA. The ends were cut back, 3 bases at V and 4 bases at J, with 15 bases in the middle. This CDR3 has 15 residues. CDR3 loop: CSVESGGPGNEKLFF. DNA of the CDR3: TGCAGCGTTGAGAGCGGGGGGCCGGGTAATGAAAAACTGTTTTTT.

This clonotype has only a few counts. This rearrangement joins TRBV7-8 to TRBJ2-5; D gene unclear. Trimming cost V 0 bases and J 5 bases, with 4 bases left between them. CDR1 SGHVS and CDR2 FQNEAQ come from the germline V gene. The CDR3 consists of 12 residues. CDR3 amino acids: CASSLATETQYF. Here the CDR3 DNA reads TGTGCCAGCAGCTTAGCGACCGAGACCCAGTACTTC.

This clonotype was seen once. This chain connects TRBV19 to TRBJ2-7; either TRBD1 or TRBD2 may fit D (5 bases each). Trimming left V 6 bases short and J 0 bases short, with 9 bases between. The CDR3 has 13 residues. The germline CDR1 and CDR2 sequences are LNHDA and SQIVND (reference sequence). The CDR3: CASSWDDSYEQYF. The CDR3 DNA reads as TGTGCCAGTAGCTGGGACGACTCCTACGAGCAGTACTTC.